The TCR beta chain described here comes from a study of blood T cell repertoires in COVID-19. The table lists this clone with many counts. Data came from immunoSEQ multiplex PCR; TCRdb stores just in-frame clones and leaves some out. The sample holds roughly 200,000 clones, 78% seen once. In germline, CDR1 is SGHVS, CDR2 FNYEAQ. Trimming took off 5 bases at V and 5 bases at J, with 31 bases between the two ends. The CDR3 totals 20 residues. Material: peripheral blood. V usage is TRBV7-6 and J usage is TRBJ1-5, with a tentative D call TRBD1 (5 bases). This clonotype was obtained from a woman of 80 years or more with active or convalescent COVID-19. The CDR3 DNA is TGTGCCAGCAGCCCCGTTCATAGGGGACTGCCTACTCGGGGGTATCAGCCCCAGCATTTT. It codes for CASSPVHRGLPTRGYQPQHF.